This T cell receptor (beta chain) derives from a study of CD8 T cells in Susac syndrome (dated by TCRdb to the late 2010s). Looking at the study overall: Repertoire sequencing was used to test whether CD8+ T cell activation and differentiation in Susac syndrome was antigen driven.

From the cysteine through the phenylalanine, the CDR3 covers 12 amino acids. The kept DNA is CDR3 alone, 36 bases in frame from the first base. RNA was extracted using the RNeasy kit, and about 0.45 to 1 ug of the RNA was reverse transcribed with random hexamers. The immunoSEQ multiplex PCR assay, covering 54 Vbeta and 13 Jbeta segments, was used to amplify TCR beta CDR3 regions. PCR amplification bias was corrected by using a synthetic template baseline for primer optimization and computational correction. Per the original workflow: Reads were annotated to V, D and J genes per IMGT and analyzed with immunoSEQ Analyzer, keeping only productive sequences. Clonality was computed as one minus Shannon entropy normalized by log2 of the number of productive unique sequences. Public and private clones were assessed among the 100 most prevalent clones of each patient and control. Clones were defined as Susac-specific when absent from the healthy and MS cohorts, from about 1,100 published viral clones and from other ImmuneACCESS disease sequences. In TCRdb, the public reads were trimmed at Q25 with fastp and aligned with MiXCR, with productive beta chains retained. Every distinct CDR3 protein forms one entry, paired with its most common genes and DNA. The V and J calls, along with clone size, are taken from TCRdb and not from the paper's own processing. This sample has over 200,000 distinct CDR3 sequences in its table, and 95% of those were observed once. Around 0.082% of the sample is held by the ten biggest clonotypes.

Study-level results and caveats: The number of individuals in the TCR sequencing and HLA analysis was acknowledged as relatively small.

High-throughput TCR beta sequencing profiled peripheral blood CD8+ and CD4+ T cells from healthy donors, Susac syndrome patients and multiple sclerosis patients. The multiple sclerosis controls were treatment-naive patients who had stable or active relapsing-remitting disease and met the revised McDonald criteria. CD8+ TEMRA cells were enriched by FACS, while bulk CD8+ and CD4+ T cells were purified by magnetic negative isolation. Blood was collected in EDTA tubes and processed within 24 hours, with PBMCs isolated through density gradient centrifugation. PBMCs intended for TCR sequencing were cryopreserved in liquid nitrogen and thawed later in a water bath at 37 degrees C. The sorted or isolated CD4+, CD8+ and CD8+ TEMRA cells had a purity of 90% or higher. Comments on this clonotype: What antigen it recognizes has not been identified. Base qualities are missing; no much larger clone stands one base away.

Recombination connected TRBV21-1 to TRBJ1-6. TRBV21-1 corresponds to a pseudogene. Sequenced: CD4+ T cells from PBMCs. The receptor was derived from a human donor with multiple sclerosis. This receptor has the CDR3 CASSKARGPLHF. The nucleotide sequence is TGTGCCAGCAGCAAAGCACGCGGACCCCTCCACTTT.